Listed below are T cell receptor beta chains from one sample, sequenced in a study of CD8 T cells in ankylosing spondylitis. MiXCR was run by TCRdb on the 5' RACE reads, yielding one entry per CDR3 protein. The top ten clones hold over 7.5% of a sample with around 150,000 distinct CDR3 sequences, about 18% of them seen once. Sequencing was carried out using blood, either unsorted or a sorted T cell fraction (not recorded which). These receptors all stem from a male donor with ankylosing spondylitis or in good health (not recorded which). The conserved cysteine and the conserved F or W are not part of the CDR3 here. The D gene is left open where the match is weak.

V | D | CDR3
TRBV27 | TRBD1 | ASRLGQGDSSPLH
TRBV5-5 | NA | ASSFAGLLTDTQY
TRBV7-8 | TRBD1 | ASDRKAGGRATNEKLF
TRBV6-1 | NA | ASRVGLGAQH
TRBV20-1 | TRBD2 | SARSTGLAQNTQY
TRBV12-3/TRBV12-4 | TRBD1 | ASSSGTGTGEQY
TRBV28 | NA | ASTPWAAEAF
TRBV12-3/TRBV12-4 | TRBD1 | ASSWGQWIYNEQF
TRBV6-5 | NA | ASSYWKGTREDGYT
TRBV27 | NA | ASRLQGPGNQPQH
TRBV5-4 | NA | ASSLVERNTEAF
TRBV29-1 | NA | SVEIQANYGYT
TRBV5-1 | TRBD2 | ASSLYLSGGADTQY
TRBV4-1 | NA | ASSRVGSTEAF
TRBV10-3 | TRBD2 | AISESGLAENTGELF
TRBV12-3/TRBV12-4 | TRBD1 | AFCPGTGIGRTKNIQY
TRBV5-1 | NA | ASSLARSDNEQF
TRBV3-1 | TRBD2 | ASSPFPDGGDTQY
TRBV24-1 | NA | APDSWNQPQH
TRBV23-1 | NA | ASSQSVREQGEQY
TRBV21-1 | NA | ASSLLRGRWVAKNIQY